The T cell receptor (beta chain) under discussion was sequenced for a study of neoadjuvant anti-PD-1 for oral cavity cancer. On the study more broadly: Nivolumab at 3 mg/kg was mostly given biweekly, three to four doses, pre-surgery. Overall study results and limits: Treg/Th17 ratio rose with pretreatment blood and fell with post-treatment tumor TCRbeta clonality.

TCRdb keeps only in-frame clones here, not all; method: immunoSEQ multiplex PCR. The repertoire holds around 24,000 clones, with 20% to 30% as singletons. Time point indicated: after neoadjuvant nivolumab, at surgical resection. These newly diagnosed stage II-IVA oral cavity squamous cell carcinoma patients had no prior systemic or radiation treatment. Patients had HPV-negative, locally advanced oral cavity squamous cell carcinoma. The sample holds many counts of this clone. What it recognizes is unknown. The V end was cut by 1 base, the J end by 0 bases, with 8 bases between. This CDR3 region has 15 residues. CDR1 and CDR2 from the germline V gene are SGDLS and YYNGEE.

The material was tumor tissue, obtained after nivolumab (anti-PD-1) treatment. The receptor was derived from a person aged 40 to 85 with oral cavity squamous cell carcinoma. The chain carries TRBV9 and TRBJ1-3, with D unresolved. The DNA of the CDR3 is TGTGCCAGCAGCGTAACCACAGACTCTGGAAACACCATATATTTT. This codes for CASSVTTDSGNTIYF.